This T cell receptor (beta chain) was identified in a study of blood T cell repertoires in COVID-19. Study context: Sources were T cells, B-cell-depleted T cells, or PBMCs; the material itself was cDNA or gDNA.

In the original analysis: Reference gene primer amplification gave nucleated cell count estimates. Here immunoSEQ multiplex PCR was the method, and the copy in TCRdb shows in-frame clones only, minus some. Clone size and the V and J calls come from that table; the DNA yielded D and trimming. The table has about 360,000 clones, approximately 86% seen once. Seattle patient enrollment occurred during active infection, with longitudinal follow-up thereafter. The CDR3 has 16 residues. Germline trimming cut 3 bases from V and 2 bases from J; bases unmatched to any gene: 4. Germline V gives CDR1 SEHNR, CDR2 FQNEAQ (reference sequence).

This receptor was taken from a woman aged 60 to 75 with COVID-19, enrolled during active disease. The chain employs TRBV7-9 and TRBJ2-5; 12 nucleotides line up with TRBD2. The sample taken for sequencing was peripheral blood. CDR3 amino acids: CASSLEGLAGQETQYF. CDR3 nucleotide sequence: TGTGCCAGCAGCTTGGAGGGACTAGCGGGTCAAGAGACCCAGTACTTC.